This TCR beta chain was recovered during a study of CD8 T cells in ankylosing spondylitis. This clonotype was counted many times. The antigen is not known. TCRdb re-derived calls from the 5' RACE reads in MiXCR, one entry per CDR3 protein. This sample has some 240,000 distinct CDR3 sequences; around 7.8% occur once, and the top ten carry under 7.5%. Study-wide results and caveats: A TCR beta motif of about eight highly homologous variants seemed to mark ankylosing spondylitis blood. Significantly higher representation of disease-linked clones was reported for matched ankylosing spondylitis synovial fluid.

CDR3 length: 16 residues. The germline V gene has CDR1 LGHNA and CDR2 YSLEER. After removal of 0 bases from V and 7 bases from J, the junction contained 9 bases not matched to a gene. Sequencing used blood, either unsorted or a sorted T cell fraction (not recorded which). The clonotype comes from a male donor with ankylosing spondylitis or in good health (not recorded which). The chain employs TRBV4-3 and TRBJ2-1; 7 nucleotides agree with TRBD2. The chain's CDR3 is CASSQDSGEGPNEQFF. CDR3 in DNA: TGCGCCAGCAGCCAAGATTCGGGGGAGGGCCCGAATGAGCAGTTCTTC.